This T cell receptor (beta chain) was sequenced for a study of T cells in Graves' hyperthyroidism and ophthalmopathy. Study information: Peripheral blood was secured at the point of initial diagnosis, before any treatment.

Findings and caveats of the study: A model built on 13 V-J features separated ophthalmopathy from stable hyperthyroidism. It was a median 6.5 months before onset that the model predicted ophthalmopathy.

The CDR3 is made up of 14 amino acids. V lost 6 bases to trimming and J lost 1 base, with 13 bases between them. Germline loops: CDR1 SGHTA, CDR2 FQGNSA. This clonotype showed up just a few times. The antigen is undetermined. TCR beta CDR3 region amplification was performed from RNA transcripts. When the TCR CDR3 underwent first-round RT-PCR, the HTBI primer set was used. TCRdb recomputed calls from the multiplex PCR reads with MiXCR, one row per CDR3 protein. Among roughly 300,000 distinct CDR3 sequences listed, 25% to 30% were seen once. The chain links TRBV7-2 to TRBJ2-7; TRBD2 is a possible D gene (6 bases). The sample taken for sequencing was blood. This clonotype was sampled from a man in his forties with Graves' hyperthyroidism that later progressed to Graves' ophthalmopathy. DNA for the CDR3: TGTGCCAGCAGAAAGGTAGCGGTTTCCTACGAGCAGTACTTC. Its protein is CASRKVAVSYEQYF.